The clone carrying this T cell receptor (beta chain) was found a few times. Its specificity is unknown. PCR involved 60 Vbeta and 13 Jbeta primers. Here immunoSEQ multiplex PCR was the method, and the copy in TCRdb shows in-frame clones only, minus some. In the table there are fewer than 200,000 clones, roughly four fifths of which are singletons. These data come from a study of cytomegalovirus exposure and HLA in healthy donors. Turning to the study itself: Drawn from HLA-typed donors, about 85 million unique TCRs were held in an early data release. Most genotyped donors, 81% of about 360, had Caucasian-associated genetic ancestry. Findings and limits, study-wide: Researchers reportedly found TCR beta sequences accurately predicted most subjects' HLA-A and HLA-B alleles. For TCR beta chains, V- and J-gene trimming was later linked to a missense DCLRE1C variant.

Material: PBMCs. The TCR originated in a woman aged 18-35 years in good health and CMV-seronegative.

The CDR3 DNA sequence: TGTGCCAGCAGTGAACAGGGTTTTTACACTGAAGCTTTCTTT. It specifies CASSEQGFYTEAFF. The genes are TRBV6-1 and TRBJ1-1; tentative D call: TRBD1 (5 bases). Germline CDR1 is MNHNS and CDR2 is SASEGT. The CDR3 is 14 residues long. Deletions cut 2 bases from V and 3 bases from J, with 10 bases between.